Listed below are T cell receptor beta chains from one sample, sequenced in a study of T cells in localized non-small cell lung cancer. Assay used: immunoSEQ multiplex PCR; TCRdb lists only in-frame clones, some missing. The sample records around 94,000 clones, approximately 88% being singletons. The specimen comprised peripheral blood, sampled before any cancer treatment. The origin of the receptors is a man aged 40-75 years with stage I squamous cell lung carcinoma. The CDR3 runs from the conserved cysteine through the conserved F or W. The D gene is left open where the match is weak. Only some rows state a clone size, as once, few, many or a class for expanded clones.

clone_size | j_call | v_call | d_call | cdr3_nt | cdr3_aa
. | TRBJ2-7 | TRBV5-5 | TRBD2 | TGTGCCAGCAGCCTAGGGACTAGCGGGACCGAGCAGTACTTC | CASSLGTSGTEQYF
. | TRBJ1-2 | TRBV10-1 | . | TGCGCCAGCAACGACGGGGGTCTTGGCTACACCTTC | CASNDGGLGYTF
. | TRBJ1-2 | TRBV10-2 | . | TGCGCCAGCAGCCCCCAGGGACTGGGTGAGGCTTCCTATGGCTACACCTTC | CASSPQGLGEASYGYTF
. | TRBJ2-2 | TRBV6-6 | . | TGTGCCAGCAACGAAGGGGGGAACACCGGGGAGCTGTTTTTT | CASNEGGNTGELFF
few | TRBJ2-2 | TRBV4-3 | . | TGCGCCAGCAGCTCGGGGCCAGGGGGGGCGCTCACCGGGGAGCTGTTTTTT | CASSSGPGGALTGELFF
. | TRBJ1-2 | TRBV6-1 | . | TGTGCCAGCACTTTAGGGGCCCTCCGGGGCTACACCTTC | CASTLGALRGYTF
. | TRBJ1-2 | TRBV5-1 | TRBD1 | TGCGCCAGCAGCGGCGTCGGGACAGGGCATGGCTACACCTTC | CASSGVGTGHGYTF
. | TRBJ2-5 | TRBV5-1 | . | TGCGCCAGCAGCTTGGGGTGGGTACGACGTGGGGAGACCCAGTACTTC | CASSLGWVRRGETQYF
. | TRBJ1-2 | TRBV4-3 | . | TGCGCCAGCAGCCAAGATATTGACTACTACTATGGCTACACCTTC | CASSQDIDYYYGYTF
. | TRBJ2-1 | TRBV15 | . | TGTGCCACCAGAAGCCCTTGGGGCAATGAGCAGTTCTTC | CATRSPWGNEQFF
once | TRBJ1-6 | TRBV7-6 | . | TGTGCCAGCAGCTTAGCCCGGGGGGGGGCCGTTAATTCACCCCTCCACTTT | CASSLARGGAVNSPLHF
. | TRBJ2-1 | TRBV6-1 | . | TGTGCCACCATGTACAATGAGCAGTTCTTC | CATMYNEQFF
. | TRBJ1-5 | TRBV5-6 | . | TGTGCCAGCAGCCTGAAGAATCAGCCCCAGCATTTT | CASSLKNQPQHF
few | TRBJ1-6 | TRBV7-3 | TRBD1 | TGTGCCAGCAGCTTAGACGGGGCAGGGGGTTCACCCCTCCACTTT | CASSLDGAGGSPLHF
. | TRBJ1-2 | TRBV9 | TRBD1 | TGTGCCAGCAGCGCAACAGGGGGTTGGGGCTACACCTTC | CASSATGGWGYTF
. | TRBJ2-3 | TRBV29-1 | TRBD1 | TGCAGCGTTGAAGACCCGGGACAGGGTGCCACAGATACGCAGTATTTT | CSVEDPGQGATDTQYF
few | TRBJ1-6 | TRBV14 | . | TGTGCCAGCAGCCGTCAGGGTAGGGGCCGTAATTCACCCCTCCACTTT | CASSRQGRGRNSPLHF